The rows below give T cell receptor beta chains drawn from one sample of a study of technical replicates of blood from four donors. Method: immunoSEQ multiplex PCR; TCRdb's copy keeps in-frame clones and lacks some. The sample carries 80,000 or so clones, roughly 98% recorded once. The specimen was T cells isolated from PBMCs. The origin of the receptors is a human donor in good health. Both conserved end residues are trimmed from each CDR3.

TRBJ2-7 11 TRBV28 ASSYSGRGEQY
TRBJ1-2 15 TRBV5-5 ASSSGQGRLTNYGYT
TRBJ1-4 15 TRBV21-1 ASSKKPGQGDCEKLF
TRBJ2-3 10 TRBV6-1 ASPSAAGVLH
TRBJ1-1 13 TRBV11-3 ASSLGGNQNTEAF
TRBJ2-1 12 TRBV7-9 ASVYVPGLYEQF
TRBJ1-2 13 TRBV6-5 ASSYQRPSSGGYT
TRBJ1-1 16 TRBV5-1 ASSSGDRGIGQNTEAF
TRBJ2-7 15 TRBV7-8 ASSLYGQAAGYSEQY
TRBJ2-5 13 TRBV7-3 ASSFSGGAGETQY
TRBJ1-4 15 TRBV7-8 ASSFAPPGQGNEKLF
TRBJ1-2 15 TRBV11-2 ASSSNLRDRGRDGYT
TRBJ2-7 10 TRBV6-6 ATSQGTDEQY
TRBJ2-3 16 TRBV7-9 ASSLALWLPNLTDTQY
TRBJ1-5 10 TRBV6-5 ASSTGGKPQH
TRBJ1-1 14 TRBV25-1 ASSGPDRGPNTEAF
TRBJ2-7 12 TRBV5-6 ASSFLMADYEQY